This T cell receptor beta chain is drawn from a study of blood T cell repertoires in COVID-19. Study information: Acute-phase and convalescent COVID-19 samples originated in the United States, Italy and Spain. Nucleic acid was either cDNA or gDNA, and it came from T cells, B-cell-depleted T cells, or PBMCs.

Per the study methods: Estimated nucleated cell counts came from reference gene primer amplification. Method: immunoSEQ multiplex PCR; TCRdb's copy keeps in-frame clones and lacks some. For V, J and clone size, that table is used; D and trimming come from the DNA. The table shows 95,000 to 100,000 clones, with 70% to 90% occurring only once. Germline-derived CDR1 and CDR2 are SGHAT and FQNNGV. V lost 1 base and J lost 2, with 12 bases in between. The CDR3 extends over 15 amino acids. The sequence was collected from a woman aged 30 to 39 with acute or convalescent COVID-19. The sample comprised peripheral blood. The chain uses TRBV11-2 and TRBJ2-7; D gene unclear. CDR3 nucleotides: TGTGCCAGCAGCTTAGTTTTGGCCCCGACCTACGAGCAGTACTTC. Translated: CASSLVLAPTYEQYF. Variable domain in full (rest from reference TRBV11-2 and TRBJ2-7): EAGVAQSPRYKIIEKRQSVAFWCNPISGHATLYWYQQILGQGPKLLIQFQNNGVVDDSQLPKDRFSAERLKGVDSTLKIQPAKLEDSAVYLCASSLVLAPTYEQYFGPGTRLTVT.